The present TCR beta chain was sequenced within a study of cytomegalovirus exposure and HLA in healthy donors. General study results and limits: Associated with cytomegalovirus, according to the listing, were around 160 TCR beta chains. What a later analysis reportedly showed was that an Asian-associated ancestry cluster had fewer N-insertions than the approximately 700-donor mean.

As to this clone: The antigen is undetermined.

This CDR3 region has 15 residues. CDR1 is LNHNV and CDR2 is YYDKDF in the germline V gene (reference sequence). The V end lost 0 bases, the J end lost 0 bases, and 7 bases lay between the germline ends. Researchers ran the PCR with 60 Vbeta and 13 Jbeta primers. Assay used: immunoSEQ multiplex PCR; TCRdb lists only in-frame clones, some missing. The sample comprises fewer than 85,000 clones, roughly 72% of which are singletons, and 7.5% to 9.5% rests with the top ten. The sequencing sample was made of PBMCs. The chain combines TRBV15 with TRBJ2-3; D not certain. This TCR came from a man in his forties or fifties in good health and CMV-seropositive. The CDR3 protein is CATSRDVGSTDTQYF. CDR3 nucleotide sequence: TGTGCCACCAGCAGAGATGTGGGCAGCACAGATACGCAGTATTTT.